The TCR beta chain under discussion was sequenced for a study of radiation and T cells in renal cell carcinoma. Study results and caveats: Top tumor clonotypes rose in blood 2 weeks post-radiation, then contracted.

Time point reported: blood 4 weeks post-SBRT, at nephrectomy. Regarding treatment: 15 Gy SBRT to primary tumor, nephrectomy 4 weeks later. Nephrectomy followed 15 Gy stereotactic body radiation by 4 weeks. Blood was sampled at baseline, 2 weeks and 4 weeks after SBRT. The V segment lost 5 bases and the J segment 6 bases; nucleotides outside the gene matches: 11. Germline-derived CDR1 and CDR2 are SGHAT and FQNNGV. There are 15 residues in the CDR3. Sequenced by immunoSEQ multiplex PCR; TCRdb stores in-frame clones only, minus some. In the table there are some 150,000 clones, less than 90% of which are singletons. This clone was picked up one time. The target antigen is unknown.

This TCR came from a woman aged 45-65 years with renal cell carcinoma. The chain couples TRBV11-2 to TRBJ2-7; 9 nucleotides match TRBD2. Sequences were derived from blood, sampled from a patient whose treatment included radiotherapy and nephrectomy. The CDR3 region is CASSISSGTLSEQYF. Written as DNA, the CDR3 is TGTGCCAGCAGCATATCTAGCGGGACTCTCTCCGAGCAGTACTTC.